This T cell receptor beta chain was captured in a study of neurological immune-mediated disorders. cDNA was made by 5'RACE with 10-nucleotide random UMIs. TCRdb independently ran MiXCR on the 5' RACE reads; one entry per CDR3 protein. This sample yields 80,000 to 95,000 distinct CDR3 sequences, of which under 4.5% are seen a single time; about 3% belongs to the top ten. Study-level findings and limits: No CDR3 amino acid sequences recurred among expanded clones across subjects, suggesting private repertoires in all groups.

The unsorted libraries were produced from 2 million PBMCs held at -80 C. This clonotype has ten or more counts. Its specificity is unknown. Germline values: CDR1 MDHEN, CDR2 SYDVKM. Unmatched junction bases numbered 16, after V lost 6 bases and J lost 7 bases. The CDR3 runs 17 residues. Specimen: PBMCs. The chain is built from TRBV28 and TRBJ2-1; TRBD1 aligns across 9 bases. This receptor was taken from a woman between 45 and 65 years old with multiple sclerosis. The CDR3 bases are TGTGCCAGCAGACGCCCGCTCGGACAGGGGCCCCTGAATGAGCAGTTCTTC. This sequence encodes CASRRPLGQGPLNEQFF.